This T cell receptor beta chain was sequenced during a study of cytomegalovirus exposure and HLA in healthy donors. Study results and caveats: Clonal expansion, a later analysis showed, was greater in HLA-associated TCR beta chains than in equally common others.

The PCR employed 60 Vbeta primers together with 13 Jbeta primers. The data were produced by immunoSEQ multiplex PCR, yet TCRdb's version contains in-frame clones alone and is incomplete. The sample lists approximately 120,000 clones, less than 90% occurring once. Trimming removed 6 bases from V and 1 base from J, with 9 bases in between. CDR1 is MDHEN, CDR2 SYDVKM, per germline. The CDR3 sequence is 14 residues long. This clone was counted between two and nine times. Its antigen is undetermined. Sequenced input: PBMCs. This chain connects TRBV28 to TRBJ2-2; D unresolved. The sequence derives from a young man in good health and CMV-seropositive. DNA for the CDR3: TGTGCCAGCAGCAGTTCAGAGAACACCGGGGAGCTGTTTTTT. The encoded protein is CASSSSENTGELFF.